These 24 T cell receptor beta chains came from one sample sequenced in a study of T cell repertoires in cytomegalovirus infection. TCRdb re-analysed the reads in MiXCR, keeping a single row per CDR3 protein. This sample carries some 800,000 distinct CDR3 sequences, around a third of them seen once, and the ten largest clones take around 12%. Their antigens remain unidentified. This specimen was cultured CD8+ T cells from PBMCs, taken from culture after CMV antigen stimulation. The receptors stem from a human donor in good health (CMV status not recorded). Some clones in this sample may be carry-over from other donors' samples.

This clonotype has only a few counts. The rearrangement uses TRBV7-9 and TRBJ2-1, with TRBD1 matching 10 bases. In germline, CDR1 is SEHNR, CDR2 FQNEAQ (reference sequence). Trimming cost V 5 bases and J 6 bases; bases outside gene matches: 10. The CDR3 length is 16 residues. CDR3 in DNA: TGTGCCAGCAGCCCGGCGGGACAGGGGAGTGGCAATGAGCAGTTCTTC. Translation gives CASSPAGQGSGNEQFF.

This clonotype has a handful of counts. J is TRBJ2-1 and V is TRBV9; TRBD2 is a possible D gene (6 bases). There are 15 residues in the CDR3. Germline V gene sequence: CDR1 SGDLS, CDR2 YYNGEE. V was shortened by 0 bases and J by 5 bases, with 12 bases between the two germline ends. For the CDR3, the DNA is TGTGCCAGCAGCGTAGTGCCGGGGGTAAACAATGAGCAGTTCTTC. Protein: CASSVVPGVNNEQFF.

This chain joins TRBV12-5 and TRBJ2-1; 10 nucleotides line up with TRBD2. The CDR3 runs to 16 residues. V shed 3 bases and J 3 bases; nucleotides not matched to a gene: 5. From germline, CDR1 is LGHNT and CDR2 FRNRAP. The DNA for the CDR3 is TGTGCTAGTGGTTTCACCAAGCGGGGGGGCTACAATGAGCAGTTCTTC. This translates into CASGFTKRGGYNEQFF.

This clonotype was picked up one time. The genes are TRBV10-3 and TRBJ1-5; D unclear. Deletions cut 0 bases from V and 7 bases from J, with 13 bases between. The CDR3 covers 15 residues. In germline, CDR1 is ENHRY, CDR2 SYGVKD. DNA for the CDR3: TGTGCCATCAGTGAGTCAGATTCGGGTTGGCAGCCCCAGCATTTT. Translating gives CAISESDSGWQPQHF.

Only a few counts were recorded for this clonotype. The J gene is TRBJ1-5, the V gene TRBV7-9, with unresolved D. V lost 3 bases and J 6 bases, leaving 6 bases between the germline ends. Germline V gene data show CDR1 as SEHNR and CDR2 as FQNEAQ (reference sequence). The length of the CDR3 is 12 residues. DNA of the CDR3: TGTGCCAGCAGCTTCCTATCTCAGCCCCAGCATTTT. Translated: CASSFLSQPQHF. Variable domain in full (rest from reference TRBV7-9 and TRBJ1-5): DTGVSQNPRHKITKRGQNVTFRCDPISEHNRLYWYRQTLGQGPEFLTYFQNEAQLEKSRLLSDRFSAERPKGSFSTLEIQRTEQGDSAMYLCASSFLSQPQHFGDGTRLSIL.

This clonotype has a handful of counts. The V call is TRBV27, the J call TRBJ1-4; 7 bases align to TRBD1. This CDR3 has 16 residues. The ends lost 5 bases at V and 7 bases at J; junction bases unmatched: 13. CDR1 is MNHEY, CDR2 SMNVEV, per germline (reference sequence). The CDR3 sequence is CASSPLGVGGREKLFF. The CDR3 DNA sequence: TGTGCCAGCAGTCCCCTGGGTGTAGGGGGCCGTGAAAAACTGTTTTTT.

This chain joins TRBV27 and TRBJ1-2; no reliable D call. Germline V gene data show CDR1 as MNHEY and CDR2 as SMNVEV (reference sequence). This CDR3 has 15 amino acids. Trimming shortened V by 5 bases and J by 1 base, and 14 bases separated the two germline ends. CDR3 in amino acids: CASSLTPTINYGYTF. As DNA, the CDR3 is TGTGCCAGCAGTCTGACACCTACTATTAACTATGGCTACACCTTC.

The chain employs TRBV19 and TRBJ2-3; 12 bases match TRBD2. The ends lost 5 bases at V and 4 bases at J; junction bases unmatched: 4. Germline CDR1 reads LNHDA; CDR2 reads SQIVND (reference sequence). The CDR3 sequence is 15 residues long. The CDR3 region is CASSQTSGGSDTQYF. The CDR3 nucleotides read TGTGCCAGTAGTCAGACTAGCGGGGGATCAGATACGCAGTATTTT.

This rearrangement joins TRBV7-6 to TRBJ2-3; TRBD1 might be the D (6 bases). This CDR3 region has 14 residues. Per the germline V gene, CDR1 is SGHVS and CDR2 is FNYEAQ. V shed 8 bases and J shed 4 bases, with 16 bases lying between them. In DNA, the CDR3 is TGTGCCAGCCTTCCCGGGACAAGTCCAGATACGCAGTATTTT. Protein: CASLPGTSPDTQYF.

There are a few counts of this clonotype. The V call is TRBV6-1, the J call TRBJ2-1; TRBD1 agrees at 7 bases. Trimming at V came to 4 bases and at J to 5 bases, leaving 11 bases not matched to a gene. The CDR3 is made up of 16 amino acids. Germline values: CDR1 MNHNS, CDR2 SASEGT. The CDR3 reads CASSGYTGALDNEQFF. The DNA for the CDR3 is TGTGCCAGCAGTGGCTACACAGGGGCGCTGGACAATGAGCAGTTCTTC.

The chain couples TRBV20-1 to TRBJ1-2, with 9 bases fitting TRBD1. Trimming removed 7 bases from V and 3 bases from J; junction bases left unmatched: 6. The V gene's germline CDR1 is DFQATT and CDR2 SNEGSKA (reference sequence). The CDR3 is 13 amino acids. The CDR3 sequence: CSVRQGGDYGYTF. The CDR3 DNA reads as TGCAGTGTCCGACAGGGGGGTGACTATGGCTACACCTTC.

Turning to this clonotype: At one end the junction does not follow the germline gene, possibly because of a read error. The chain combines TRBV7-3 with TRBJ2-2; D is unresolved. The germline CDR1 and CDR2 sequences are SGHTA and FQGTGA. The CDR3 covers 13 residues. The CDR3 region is CANSLTITGELFF. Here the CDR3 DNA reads TGTGCCAACAGCCTAACTATCACCGGGGAGCTGTTTTTT.

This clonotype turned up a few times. Written as DNA, the CDR3 is TGTGCCAGCAGTTACCCGACCGGGGGAGGCACTGAAGCTTTCTTT. This codes for CASSYPTGGGTEAFF. The gene calls are TRBV6-2 or TRBV6-3 and TRBJ1-1; the D gene is possibly TRBD1 (5 bases). CDR3 length: 15 residues. The V gene's germline CDR1 is MNHEY and CDR2 SVGEGT. The V and J ends lost 2 bases and 4 bases respectively, with 14 bases between them.

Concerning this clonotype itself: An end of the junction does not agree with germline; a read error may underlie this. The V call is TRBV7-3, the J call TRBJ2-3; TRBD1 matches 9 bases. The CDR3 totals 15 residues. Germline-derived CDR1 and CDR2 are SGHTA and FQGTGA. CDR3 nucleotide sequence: TGTGCCAGCAACTTAACAGGGGGCGACGCAGATACGCAGTATTTT. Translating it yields CASNLTGGDADTQYF.

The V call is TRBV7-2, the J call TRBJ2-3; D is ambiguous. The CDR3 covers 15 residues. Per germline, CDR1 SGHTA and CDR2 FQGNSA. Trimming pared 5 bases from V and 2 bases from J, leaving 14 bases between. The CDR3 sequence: CASSEAVRATDTQYF. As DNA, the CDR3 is TGTGCCAGCAGCGAGGCAGTTCGGGCCACAGATACGCAGTATTTT.

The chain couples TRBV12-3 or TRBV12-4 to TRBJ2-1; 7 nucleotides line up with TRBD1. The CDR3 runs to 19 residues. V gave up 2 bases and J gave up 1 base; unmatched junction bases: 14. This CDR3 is CASSLIYRDSLSSYNEQFF. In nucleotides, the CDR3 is TGTGCCAGCAGTTTAATATATCGGGACAGCTTGTCTTCCTACAATGAGCAGTTCTTC.

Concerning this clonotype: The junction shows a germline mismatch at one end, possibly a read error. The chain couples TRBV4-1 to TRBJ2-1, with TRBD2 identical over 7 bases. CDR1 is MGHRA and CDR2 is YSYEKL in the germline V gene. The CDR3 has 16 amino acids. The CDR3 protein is CVSSPSGLAVGDEQFF. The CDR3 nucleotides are TGTGTCAGCAGCCCGAGTGGGCTAGCGGTCGGGGATGAGCAGTTCTTC.

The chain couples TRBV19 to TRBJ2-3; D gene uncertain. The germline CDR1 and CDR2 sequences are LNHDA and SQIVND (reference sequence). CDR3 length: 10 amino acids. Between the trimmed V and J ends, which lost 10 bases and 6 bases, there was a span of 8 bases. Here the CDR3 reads CATLRDTQYF. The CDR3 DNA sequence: TGTGCCACCCTGCGGGATACGCAGTATTTT.

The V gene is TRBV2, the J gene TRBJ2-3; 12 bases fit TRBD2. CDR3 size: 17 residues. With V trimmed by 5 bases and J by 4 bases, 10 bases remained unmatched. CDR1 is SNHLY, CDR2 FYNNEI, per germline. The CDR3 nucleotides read TGTGCCAGCAGTCACGCGGCTAGCGGGGGGGCTCCAGATACGCAGTATTTT. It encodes CASSHAASGGAPDTQYF.

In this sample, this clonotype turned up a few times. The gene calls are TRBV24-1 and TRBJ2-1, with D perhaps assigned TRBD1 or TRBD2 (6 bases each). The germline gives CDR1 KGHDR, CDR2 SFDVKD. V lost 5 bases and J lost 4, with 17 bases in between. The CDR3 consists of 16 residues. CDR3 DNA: TGTGCCACCAGTGCGGGGGCTGGTCTAACTTACAATGAGCAGTTCTTC. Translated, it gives CATSAGAGLTYNEQFF.

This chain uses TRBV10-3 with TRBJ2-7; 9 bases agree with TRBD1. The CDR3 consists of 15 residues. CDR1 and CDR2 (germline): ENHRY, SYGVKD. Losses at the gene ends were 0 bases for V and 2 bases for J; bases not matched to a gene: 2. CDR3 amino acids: CAISESRDRAYEQYV. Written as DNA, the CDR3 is TGTGCCATCAGTGAGTCGAGGGACAGGGCCTACGAGCAGTACGTC.

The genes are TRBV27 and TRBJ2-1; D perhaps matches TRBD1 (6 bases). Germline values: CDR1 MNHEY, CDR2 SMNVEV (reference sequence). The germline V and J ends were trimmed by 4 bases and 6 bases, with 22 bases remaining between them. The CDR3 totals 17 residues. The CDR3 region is CASSSRTDPIPSNEQFF. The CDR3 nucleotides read TGTGCCAGCAGTTCGAGGACAGACCCCATCCCCTCCAATGAGCAGTTCTTC.

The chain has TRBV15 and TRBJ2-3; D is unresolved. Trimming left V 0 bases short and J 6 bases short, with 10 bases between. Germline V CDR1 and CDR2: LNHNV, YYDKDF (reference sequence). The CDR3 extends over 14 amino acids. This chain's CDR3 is CATSRDRAGDTQYF. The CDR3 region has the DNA TGTGCCACCAGCAGAGATCGAGCAGGTGATACGCAGTATTTT.

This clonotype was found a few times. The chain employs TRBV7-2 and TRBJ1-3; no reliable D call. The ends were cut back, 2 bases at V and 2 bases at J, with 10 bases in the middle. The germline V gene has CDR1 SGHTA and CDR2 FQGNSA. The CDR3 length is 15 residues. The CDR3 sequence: CASSLFGGAGNTIYF. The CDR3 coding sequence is TGTGCCAGCAGCTTATTCGGCGGAGCTGGAAACACCATATATTTT.